This TCR delta chain was observed in a study of gammadelta T cells in human blood. General study findings and limits: Polyclonal expansion of innate γδ T cells after birth appeared microbially driven.

The CDR3 length is 13 residues. The germline V and J ends were trimmed by 4 bases and 2 bases, with 9 bases remaining between them. Germline V gives CDR1 TSESDYY, CDR2 QEAYKQQN. On this clone: Its antigen is undetermined.

TCRdb re-analyzed the RT-PCR reads via CATT. The repertoire holds around 410 delta-chain clones, with about 31% as singletons. Sequenced material: Vgamma9Vdelta2 gamma-delta T cells from cord blood. This receptor was identified in a newborn. The chain uses TRAV38-2/DV8 and TRDJ1; D may be TRDD3 (5 bases). TCRdb offers no J gene call, so here the DNA was matched to germline to obtain one. The CDR3: CAYRALGTDKLIF. The CDR3 DNA follows: TGTGCTTATAGGGCTTTGGGGACCGATAAACTCATCTTT.